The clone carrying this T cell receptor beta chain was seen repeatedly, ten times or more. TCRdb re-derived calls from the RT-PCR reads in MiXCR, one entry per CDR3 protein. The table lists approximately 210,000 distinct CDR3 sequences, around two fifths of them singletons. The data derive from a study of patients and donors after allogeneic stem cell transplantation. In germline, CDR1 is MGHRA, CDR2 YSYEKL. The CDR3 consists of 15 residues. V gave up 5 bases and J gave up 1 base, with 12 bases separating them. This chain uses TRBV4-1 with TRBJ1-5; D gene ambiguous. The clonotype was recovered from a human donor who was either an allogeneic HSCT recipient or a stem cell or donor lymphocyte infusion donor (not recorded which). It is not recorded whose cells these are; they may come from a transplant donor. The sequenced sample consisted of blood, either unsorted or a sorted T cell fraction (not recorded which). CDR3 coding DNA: TGCGCCAGCAGCTTATCGTACCCCAGCAATCAGCCCCAGCATTTT. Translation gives CASSLSYPSNQPQHF.